Following are 24 T cell receptor beta chains from one sample sequenced in a study of cytomegalovirus exposure and HLA in healthy donors. 13 Jbeta primers and 60 Vbeta primers were used for the PCR. The table came from immunoSEQ multiplex PCR; TCRdb's copy has only in-frame clones and leaves some out. In all, the sample yields some 140,000 clones. Specimen: PBMCs. All receptors come from a woman aged 55-75 years in good health and CMV-seronegative.

This chain uses TRBV7-9 with TRBJ2-1; 9 bases agree with TRBD2. CDR1 SEHNR and CDR2 FQNEAQ come from the germline V gene (reference sequence). The V segment lost 0 bases and the J segment 5 bases; nucleotides outside the gene matches: 8. The CDR3 spans 17 residues. The CDR3 region is CASSLAYAGGLDNEQFF. The CDR3 DNA reads TGTGCCAGCAGCTTAGCGTACGCGGGGGGGCTAGACAATGAGCAGTTCTTC.

With regard to this clone: The junction differs from germline at one of its ends, possibly a read error. The chain joins TRBV30 to TRBJ2-2; 7 bases agree with TRBD1. Germline lookup yields CDR1 GTSNPN and CDR2 SVGIG (reference sequence). The CDR3 length is 14 residues. The CDR3 coding sequence is TGTGCCGGGAGAGGGGGCCCGCAGACCGGGGAGCTGTTTTTT. Translation: CAGRGGPQTGELFF.

This rearrangement joins TRBV18 to TRBJ2-2, with unresolved D. V was pared by 2 bases and J by 3 bases, with 10 bases between. The CDR3 runs to 15 residues. Germline V gene sequence: CDR1 KGHSH, CDR2 LQKENI. The CDR3 spells CASSPNNRYTGELFF. The DNA for the CDR3 is TGTGCCAGCTCACCAAATAACAGATACACCGGGGAGCTGTTTTTT.

The V gene is TRBV6-1, the J gene TRBJ2-1; maybe TRBD2 (5 bases). The CDR3 runs 14 residues. V lost 11 bases and J 4 bases, leaving 18 bases between the germline ends. Germline V gene data show CDR1 as MNHNS and CDR2 as SASEGT. Written as DNA, the CDR3 is TGTGCCGTTAGGCGGGCCAGCAAATACAATGAGCAGTTCTTC. This translates into CAVRRASKYNEQFF.

The chain combines TRBV2 with TRBJ2-5, with 9 bases that match TRBD2. The germline V gene has CDR1 SNHLY and CDR2 FYNNEI. The CDR3 loop spans 14 amino acids. V lost 3 bases and J lost 5; bases outside the gene matches: 4. In DNA, the CDR3 is TGTGCCAGCAGTGATGCGGGGGGGCCGGAGACCCAGTACTTC. This translates into CASSDAGGPETQYF.

The chain has TRBV6-1 and TRBJ1-5; perhaps TRBD1 as D (6 bases). The CDR3 loop spans 14 amino acids. The V gene's germline CDR1 is MNHNS and CDR2 SASEGT. Trimming pared 5 bases from V and 4 bases from J, leaving 12 bases between. The CDR3 nucleotides are TGTGCCAGCAGTTCAGGACAGAGGAATCAGCCCCAGCATTTT. It encodes CASSSGQRNQPQHF.

V and J are TRBV7-2 and TRBJ1-5, with a tentative D call TRBD1 (5 bases). Trimming removed 5 bases at V and 2 bases at J, with 10 bases between. CDR1 is SGHTA, CDR2 FQGNSA, per germline. The CDR3 runs to 14 residues. CDR3 loop: CASSLGQGNQPQHF. CDR3 nucleotide sequence: TGTGCCAGCAGCCTCGGACAAGGCAATCAGCCCCAGCATTTT.

The CDR3 region has the DNA TGTGCCAGCTCCCTCGGGAGGCGGGAACCCTACAATGAGCAGTTCTTC. It encodes CASSLGRREPYNEQFF. This chain uses TRBV11-2 with TRBJ2-1; 7 nucleotides align to TRBD2. This CDR3 is built from 16 residues. CDR1 is SGHAT and CDR2 is FQNNGV in the germline V gene. J gave up 2 bases and V 8 bases, and 12 bases lay outside the gene matches.

The V gene is TRBV5-4, the J gene TRBJ2-1; D gene ambiguous. The CDR3 totals 16 residues. V lost 5 bases, J lost 6 bases, and 21 bases lay in between. Per germline, CDR1 SGHNT and CDR2 YYREEE (reference sequence). The CDR3 DNA reads as TGTGCCAGCAGACTCTCAGCTAGTTTCCCTATCAATGAGCAGTTCTTC. Translated: CASRLSASFPINEQFF.

CDR3 DNA: TGCAGCGTTGAACGCGGACAAACGAACACTGAAGCTTTCTTT. It yields the protein CSVERGQTNTEAFF. The V and J genes are TRBV29-1 and TRBJ1-1; weak D call: TRBD1 (5 bases). Germline V gene data show CDR1 as SQVTM and CDR2 as ANQGSEA. V was shortened by 2 bases and J by 1 base, with 11 bases between the two germline ends. The CDR3 has 14 residues.

The J gene is TRBJ1-3, the V gene TRBV2; 8 nucleotides align to TRBD1. CDR1 and CDR2 from the germline V gene are SNHLY and FYNNEI. V shed 4 bases and J 4 bases; nucleotides not matched to a gene: 27. The CDR3 has 22 amino acids. The CDR3 sequence is CASSVTRPQNTTDRVKGNTIYF. CDR3 DNA sequence: TGTGCCAGCAGTGTCACCCGCCCACAGAATACGACGGACAGGGTGAAAGGAAACACCATATATTTT.

The chain recombines TRBV28 with TRBJ1-6, with D possibly TRBD1 on 5 matching bases. The germline V gene encodes CDR1 MDHEN and CDR2 SYDVKM. The V end lost 2 bases, the J end lost 6 bases, and 8 bases lay between the germline ends. The CDR3 consists of 14 residues. The DNA of the CDR3 is TGTGCCAGCAGTTTACGACAGCCTAATTCACCCCTCCACTTT. Protein sequence: CASSLRQPNSPLHF.

J is TRBJ1-5 and V is TRBV2, with D possibly being TRBD1 (6 bases). With 1 base removed from V and 6 bases from J, the gap between germline ends came to 13 bases. The CDR3 runs to 15 residues. Germline lookup yields CDR1 SNHLY and CDR2 FYNNEI. The CDR3 here is CASSEVGRGVQPQHF. CDR3 sequence (DNA): TGTGCCAGCAGTGAAGTGGGGAGGGGGGTTCAGCCCCAGCATTTT.

This chain uses TRBV28 with TRBJ2-1; D remains unclear. Deletions cut 8 bases from V and 4 bases from J, with 12 bases between. Germline CDR1 MDHEN, CDR2 SYDVKM. This CDR3 contains 13 residues. The chain's CDR3 is CASGLTEYNEQFF. The CDR3 nucleotides are TGTGCCAGCGGCCTAACAGAATACAATGAGCAGTTCTTC.

The V gene is TRBV9, the J gene TRBJ2-7, with no clear D. The CDR3 runs to 14 residues. Germline CDR1 and CDR2: SGDLS and YYNGEE. The V end was cut by 0 bases, the J end by 0 bases, with 7 bases between. In DNA, the CDR3 is TGTGCCAGCAGCGTAGAGTGGAGCTCCTACGAGCAGTACTTC. As protein: CASSVEWSSYEQYF.

The V and J genes are TRBV7-9 and TRBJ2-7; 13 nucleotides match TRBD2. Germline V gene lookup returns CDR1 SEHNR and CDR2 FQNEAQ (reference sequence). V lost 4 bases, J lost 7 bases, and 10 bases stayed unmatched. The CDR3 spans 16 residues. The CDR3 protein is CASSSPGLAGWQEQYF. The CDR3 DNA follows: TGTGCCAGCAGCTCCCCGGGACTAGCGGGATGGCAGGAGCAGTACTTC.

The rearrangement joins TRBV7-3 to TRBJ2-6; a possible D gene is TRBD1 (5 bases). This CDR3 has 14 amino acids. Trimming took off 8 bases at V and 0 bases at J, with 8 bases between the two ends. Per germline, CDR1 SGHTA and CDR2 FQGTGA. The CDR3 bases are TGTGCCAGCGGGGCTCCCTCTGGGGCCAACGTCCTGACTTTC. This translates into CASGAPSGANVLTF.

The J gene is TRBJ1-3, the V gene TRBV6-5; unclear D gene. V shed 2 bases and J shed 0 bases, with 11 bases lying between them. The CDR3 consists of 16 residues. Germline CDR1 is MNHEY and CDR2 is SVGAGI. The CDR3 nucleotides are TGTGCCAGCAGTTACCGGAGTCCTTACTCTGGAAACACCATATATTTT. This translates into CASSYRSPYSGNTIYF.

This rearrangement joins TRBV28 to TRBJ2-7, with D unclear. CDR3 size: 13 residues. V lost 3 bases, J lost 7 bases, and 13 bases lay in between. Looked up from germline, CDR1 is MDHEN and CDR2 is SYDVKM. The chain's CDR3 is CASSLIPPREQYF. The CDR3 coding sequence is TGTGCCAGCAGTTTGATCCCACCCCGGGAGCAGTACTTC.

The V and J genes are TRBV10-1 and TRBJ1-2, with no clear D. The V end was cut by 9 bases, the J end by 7 bases, with 15 bases between. CDR1 and CDR2 from the germline V gene are WNHNN and SYGVQD (reference sequence). The CDR3 runs to 12 residues. The CDR3 loop is CARNPHRGGYTF. DNA of the CDR3: TGCGCCAGGAACCCTCACCGCGGTGGCTACACCTTC.

This rearrangement joins TRBV6-5 to TRBJ2-3, with 7 nucleotides matching TRBD2. From germline, CDR1 is MNHEY and CDR2 SVGAGI. The CDR3 covers 13 residues. Unmatched junction bases numbered 6, after V lost 6 bases and J lost 6 bases. The CDR3 here is CASRFGGLDTQYF. CDR3 coding DNA: TGTGCCAGCAGATTCGGGGGGTTGGATACGCAGTATTTT.

The gene calls are TRBV6-4 and TRBJ1-5; D is unresolved. The CDR3 spans 15 residues. Germline assignment: CDR1 MRHNA and CDR2 SNTAGT. Between the trimmed V and J ends, which lost 5 bases and 5 bases, there was a span of 16 bases. The CDR3 bases are TGTGCCAGCAGTTTGACCCCGGGTATGGATCAGCCCCAGCATTTT. Translation: CASSLTPGMDQPQHF.

This chain links TRBV7-9 with TRBJ2-2; 11 bases are shared with TRBD1. V trimming: 5 bases; J trimming: 9 bases; junction bases outside the gene matches: 17. CDR1 SEHNR and CDR2 FQNEAQ come from the germline V gene (reference sequence). The CDR3 consists of 18 residues. For the CDR3, the DNA is TGTGCCAGCAGCCCACTCACCTCTGGGGACAGGGGGTTAAGGGAGCTGTTTTTT. It specifies CASSPLTSGDRGLRELFF.

CDR3 in DNA: TGTGCCAGCAGCTTGCCAGCGCTCACTGAAGCTTTCTTT. It translates to CASSLPALTEAFF. The V call is TRBV7-9, the J call TRBJ1-1; D remains unclear. CDR1 and CDR2 from the germline V gene are SEHNR and FQNEAQ (reference sequence). Between the trimmed V and J ends, which lost 3 bases and 4 bases, there was a span of 9 bases. This CDR3 has 13 residues.